The clone carrying this T cell receptor beta chain turned up a few times. Its specificity is not known. The data stem from a study of T-cell memory formation after mild COVID-19. General study findings and limits: CM and EM subsets held most contracting CD4+ clones; EMRA held CD8+ ones. What remained unconfirmed was the SARS-CoV-2 specificity of second-wave clones peaking on day 37. The pre-infection memory compartment contained some responding clones, suggesting cross-reactive memory joined.

Trimming removed 10 bases at V and 5 bases at J, with 21 bases between. The CDR3 runs 16 residues. Germline V lookup: CDR1 LNHDA, CDR2 SQIVND (reference sequence). TCRdb redid the calling of the 5' RACE reads with MiXCR, one entry per CDR3 protein. The sample contains about 400,000 distinct CDR3 sequences, 18% of which appear only once. The receptor comes from a young man who had mild COVID-19 (a few samples of this study predate the infection). Cell type and time point are not known. Source material: PBMCs or a T cell subset sorted from them (not recorded which). The chain couples TRBV19 to TRBJ2-6; a possible D gene is TRBD1 (6 bases). The CDR3 here is CATNSGDAPWANVLTF. The CDR3, as DNA: TGTGCCACCAACTCAGGGGATGCACCCTGGGCCAACGTCCTGACTTTC.